Described below is a single T cell receptor (beta chain) sequence and its context. Its target is not known. It was with 60 Vbeta and 13 Jbeta primers that the PCR ran. Generated by immunoSEQ multiplex PCR, the TCRdb table keeps only in-frame clones and is missing some. The sample lists 150,000 to 200,000 clones, roughly 79% seen once, with 1% in the top ten. The data derive from a study of cytomegalovirus exposure and HLA in healthy donors. The study's findings and limits: Sequencing probably produced one cluster of sequence variants that were highly shared.

Germline loops: CDR1 MNHNY, CDR2 SVGAGI (reference sequence). The CDR3 covers 9 residues. V shed 10 bases and J shed 4 bases, with 4 bases lying between them. This receptor was obtained from a woman aged 40-49 years in good health and CMV-seronegative. Sequencing was done on a sample of PBMCs. The chain has TRBV6-6 and TRBJ2-5; D call uncertain. DNA for the CDR3: TGTGCCACCGGAGAGACCCAGTACTTC. Residues: CATGETQYF.